This entry lists 32 T cell receptor beta chains sequenced from one sample in a study of blood T cell repertoires in COVID-19. Some clones are missing from TCRdb's copy, which holds only in-frame ones; the method was immunoSEQ multiplex PCR. The data show 95,000 to 150,000 clones, 82% seen once. Sequenced input: peripheral blood. Every receptor here comes from a woman in her seventies with acute or convalescent COVID-19.

This clone was detected a few times. V and J are TRBV11-3 and TRBJ1-1, with D possibly matching TRBD1 (5 bases). CDR1 and CDR2 from the germline V gene are SGHNT and YENEEA. V lost 4 bases to trimming and J lost 4 bases, with 19 bases between them. The CDR3 has 16 residues. CDR3 in amino acids: CASSSEGFRGSTEAFF. The CDR3 nucleotides read TGTGCCAGCAGCTCAGAGGGGTTTCGGGGTTCCACTGAAGCTTTCTTT.

The V call is TRBV6-2 or TRBV6-3, the J call TRBJ1-2; no definite D call. This CDR3 contains 14 residues. Per the germline V gene, CDR1 is MNHEY and CDR2 is SVGEGT. The ends were cut back, 0 bases at V and 3 bases at J, with 8 bases in the middle. CDR3 amino acids: CASSYSMRDYGYTF. CDR3 DNA: TGTGCCAGCAGTTACTCGATGCGGGACTATGGCTACACCTTC.

A few counts support this clone. This chain joins TRBV5-1 and TRBJ2-6; weak D call: TRBD2 (5 bases). Germline V gene sequence: CDR1 SGHRS, CDR2 YFSETQ. The CDR3 is made up of 14 amino acids. Deletions cut 4 bases from V and 2 bases from J, with 7 bases between. DNA of the CDR3: TGCGCCAGCAGCACCGGGACTGGGGCCAACGTCCTGACTTTC. Translating gives CASSTGTGANVLTF. The full variable domain, its missing parts supplied by reference TRBV5-1 and TRBJ2-6, is KAGVTQTPRYLIKTRGQQVTLSCSPISGHRSVSWYQQTPGQGLQFLFEYFSETQRNKGNFPGRFSGRQFSNSRSEMNVSTLELGDSALYLCASSTGTGANVLTFGAGSRLTVL.

The chain uses TRBV7-8 and TRBJ1-2; D may be TRBD1 (6 bases). Trimming stripped 5 bases from V and 0 bases from J, with 16 bases between. In germline, CDR1 is SGHVS, CDR2 FQNEAQ. This CDR3 has 16 residues. Here the CDR3 reads CASSTIGTITNYGYTF. Written as DNA, the CDR3 is TGTGCCAGCAGCACGATTGGGACAATAACTAACTATGGCTACACCTTC. The full variable domain, with the rest looked up from reference TRBV7-8 and TRBJ1-2, is GAGVSQSPRYKVAKRGQDVALRCDPISGHVSLFWYQQALGQGPEFLTYFQNEAQLDKSGLPSDRFFAERPEGSVSTLKIQRTQQEDSAVYLCASSTIGTITNYGYTFGSGTRLTVV.

This sequence joins TRBV5-1 and TRBJ2-5; D gene unclear. The CDR3 sequence is 14 residues long. The V gene's germline CDR1 is SGHRS and CDR2 YFSETQ. V lost 0 bases and J lost 1, with 7 bases in between. The CDR3 loop is CASSLASSQETQYF. The CDR3 DNA reads TGCGCCAGCAGCTTGGCCTCTAGCCAAGAGACCCAGTACTTC. The variable domain in full, with the rest retrieved from reference TRBV5-1 and TRBJ2-5, is KAGVTQTPRYLIKTRGQQVTLSCSPISGHRSVSWYQQTPGQGLQFLFEYFSETQRNKGNFPGRFSGRQFSNSRSEMNVSTLELGDSALYLCASSLASSQETQYFGPGTRLLVL.

The J gene is TRBJ2-1, the V gene TRBV5-1; TRBD2 matches at 8 bases. With V trimmed by 1 base and J by 8 bases, 8 bases remained unmatched. The CDR3 has 15 residues. The germline V gene has CDR1 SGHRS and CDR2 YFSETQ. The CDR3 bases are TGCGCCAGCAGCTTGAGGCTAGCGGGTAGTCATGAGCAGTTCTTC. It is translated as CASSLRLAGSHEQFF.

This clone has a handful of counts. The chain joins TRBV11-1 to TRBJ1-1; D gene uncertain. The germline CDR1 and CDR2 sequences are SGHAT and FQDESV (reference sequence). CDR3 size: 11 residues. Trimming took off 5 bases at V and 6 bases at J, with 7 bases between the two ends. The DNA for the CDR3 is TGTGCCAGCAGCCGTGACTCTGAAGCTTTCTTT. Encoded protein: CASSRDSEAFF.

The chain couples TRBV10-1 to TRBJ1-2, with D unresolved. From germline, CDR1 is WNHNN and CDR2 SYGVQD (reference sequence). The CDR3 extends over 13 amino acids. Trimming removed 0 bases at V and 3 bases at J, with 5 bases between. The CDR3 protein is CASSESADYGYTF. As DNA, the CDR3 is TGCGCCAGCAGTGAGTCGGCGGACTATGGCTACACCTTC.

The V and J genes are TRBV30 and TRBJ1-2; 11 bases line up with TRBD1. This CDR3 is built from 13 residues. The trim removed 3 bases at V and 8 bases at J, leaving 5 bases unmatched. Germline lookup yields CDR1 GTSNPN and CDR2 SVGIG (reference sequence). The CDR3, as DNA: TGTGCCTGGAGGGACAGGGGGCGTGGGGGCTACACCTTC. Amino acids: CAWRDRGRGGYTF. Full variable domain (remainder filled in from reference TRBV30 and TRBJ1-2): SQTIHQWPATLVQPVGSPLSLECTVEGTSNPNLYWYRQAAGRGLQLLFYSVGIGQISSEVPQNLSASRPQDRQFILSSKKLLLSDSGFYLCAWRDRGRGGYTFGSGTRLTVV.

This clone was found a few times. This chain joins TRBV7-9 and TRBJ2-3; 9 bases agree with TRBD2. CDR1 is SEHNR and CDR2 is FQNEAQ in the germline V gene (reference sequence). CDR3 size: 15 residues. V lost 3 bases, J lost 4 bases, and 5 bases stayed unmatched. CDR3 sequence (DNA): TGTGCCAGCAGCTTGGGGCGGGGGGGCTCAGATACGCAGTATTTT. Translating it yields CASSLGRGGSDTQYF.

V and J are TRBV5-1 and TRBJ2-1, with TRBD2 matching over 10 bases. The CDR3 has 20 amino acids. Trimming took 3 bases from V and 0 from J; bases not matched to a gene: 15. Germline V CDR1 and CDR2: SGHRS, YFSETQ. CDR3: CASSSGRASGGPSSYNEQFF. The CDR3, as DNA: TGCGCCAGCAGCTCCGGGCGGGCTAGCGGGGGTCCCAGCTCCTACAATGAGCAGTTCTTC.

The rearrangement joins TRBV5-1 to TRBJ2-7; 8 bases align to TRBD1. CDR1 and CDR2 (germline): SGHRS, YFSETQ. Germline trimming cut 4 bases from V and 2 bases from J; bases unmatched to any gene: 5. This CDR3 has 14 amino acids. This chain's CDR3 is CASSRTGTAYEQYF. DNA of the CDR3: TGCGCCAGCAGCCGGACAGGGACGGCCTACGAGCAGTACTTC.

J is TRBJ1-1 and V is TRBV2; D possibly corresponds to TRBD1 (5 bases). Germline V gene lookup returns CDR1 SNHLY and CDR2 FYNNEI. The CDR3 runs 12 residues. The V and J ends lost 3 bases and 8 bases respectively, with 10 bases between them. In DNA, the CDR3 is TGTGCCAGCAGTGAGGGGTGGGGCGAAGCTTTCTTT. It encodes CASSEGWGEAFF.

The chain couples TRBV27 to TRBJ2-1, with 8 nucleotides matching TRBD2. V lost 6 bases to trimming and J lost 6 bases; unmatched junction nucleotides: 16. Looked up from germline, CDR1 is MNHEY and CDR2 is SMNVEV (reference sequence). This CDR3 contains 17 residues. CDR3 DNA sequence: TGTGCCAGCAGGCCAGGGGTGTCGGGGGGGCGGCCCAATGAGCAGTTCTTC. Translated, it gives CASRPGVSGGRPNEQFF.

J is TRBJ2-2 and V is TRBV6-5; 10 bases line up with TRBD1. This CDR3 has 15 amino acids. Trimming removed 7 bases from V and 6 bases from J; junction bases left unmatched: 8. The V gene's germline CDR1 is MNHEY and CDR2 SVGAGI. The CDR3 is CASNSGTGVSGELFF. The CDR3 region has the DNA TGTGCCAGCAACTCCGGGACAGGGGTATCCGGGGAGCTGTTTTTT.

CDR3 residues: CASSRGGQGGSNEQFF. The CDR3 DNA follows: TGTGCCAGCAGCCGAGGGGGACAGGGCGGAAGCAATGAGCAGTTCTTC. The V and J genes are TRBV7-6 and TRBJ2-1; 9 bases map to TRBD1. The ends lost 5 bases at V and 6 bases at J; junction bases unmatched: 11. Germline V gene lookup returns CDR1 SGHVS and CDR2 FNYEAQ. The CDR3 sequence is 16 residues long.

CDR3 in amino acids: CASSLGFRMETQYF. In DNA, the CDR3 is TGCGCCAGCAGCTTGGGGTTCAGGATGGAGACCCAGTACTTC. The V call is TRBV5-1, the J call TRBJ2-5; D not resolved. CDR1 and CDR2 from the germline V gene are SGHRS and YFSETQ. The CDR3 length is 14 residues. V was shortened by 0 bases and J by 5 bases, with 11 bases between the two germline ends.

This clone occurred once. CDR3 coding DNA: TGTGCCATCAGTGAGTCTACAGGGGGCACGAACACCGGGGAGCTGTTTTTT. Amino acids: CAISESTGGTNTGELFF. The J gene is TRBJ2-2, the V gene TRBV10-3, with TRBD1 matching 9 bases. The length of the CDR3 is 17 residues. The germline V gene encodes CDR1 ENHRY and CDR2 SYGVKD. After removal of 0 bases from V and 0 bases from J, the junction contained 2 bases not matched to a gene.

The chain recombines TRBV7-9 with TRBJ1-1, with D uncertain. V was cut by 8 bases and J by 4 bases, with 11 bases left in between. The CDR3 loop spans 12 amino acids. Looked up from germline, CDR1 is SEHNR and CDR2 is FQNEAQ (reference sequence). The CDR3 loop reads CASFGEGTEAFF. In nucleotides, the CDR3 is TGTGCCAGCTTTGGTGAGGGCACTGAAGCTTTCTTT.

This chain connects TRBV7-6 to TRBJ1-4; D is unresolved. Deletions cut 1 base from V and 2 bases from J, with 5 bases between. The CDR3 length is 14 residues. Germline V gene data show CDR1 as SGHVS and CDR2 as FNYEAQ. Here the CDR3 reads CASSLDSTNEKLFF. As DNA, the CDR3 is TGTGCCAGCAGCTTAGACAGTACTAATGAAAAACTGTTTTTT. The full variable domain, rest sourced from reference TRBV7-6 and TRBJ1-4, is GAGVSQSPRYKVTKRGQDVALRCDPISGHVSLYWYRQALGQGPEFLTYFNYEAQQDKSGLPNDRFSAERPEGSISTLTIQRTEQRDSAMYRCASSLDSTNEKLFFGSGTQLSVL.

The J gene is TRBJ1-2, the V gene TRBV11-2; 7 positions match TRBD1. CDR3 length: 13 amino acids. Germline V gene lookup returns CDR1 SGHAT and CDR2 FQNNGV. The ends lost 4 bases at V and 5 bases at J; junction bases unmatched: 4. The CDR3 protein is CASSYGTAYGYTF. As DNA, the CDR3 is TGTGCCAGCAGCTATGGGACAGCTTATGGCTACACCTTC.

The chain has TRBV7-2 and TRBJ1-2, with D unresolved. Germline-derived CDR1 and CDR2 are SGHTA and FQGNSA. V was trimmed by 2 bases and J by 2 bases, leaving 9 bases between them. This CDR3 comprises 14 residues. CDR3 region: CASSLLSGNYGYTF. The CDR3 nucleotides read TGTGCCAGCAGCTTACTGTCGGGAAACTATGGCTACACCTTC.

V usage is TRBV4-3 and J usage is TRBJ2-6, with TRBD1 identical over 8 bases. This CDR3 spans 21 amino acids. V lost 2 bases, J lost 0 bases, and 15 bases stayed unmatched. CDR1 and CDR2 (germline): LGHNA, YSLEER. The CDR3 DNA reads as TGCGCCAGCAGCCAAATGGAGATATGGGGACAGGCGGTCTCTGGGGCCAACGTCCTGACTTTC. This gives the protein CASSQMEIWGQAVSGANVLTF.

This clone has more than one count but fewer than ten. V gene TRBV6-5 combines with J gene TRBJ1-2; TRBD1 matches at 8 bases. In germline, CDR1 is MNHEY, CDR2 SVGAGI. CDR3 length equals 12 residues. With 10 bases clipped from V and 5 bases from J, the junction kept 6 bases outside the gene matches. DNA of the CDR3: TGTGCCACCGGCGGACAGGGTTATGGCTACACCTTC. Its protein is CATGGQGYGYTF.

The chain joins TRBV7-2 to TRBJ1-3; D is perhaps TRBD1 (5 bases). The CDR3 sequence is 18 residues long. The germline gives CDR1 SGHTA, CDR2 FQGNSA. V was trimmed by 1 base and J by 4 bases, leaving 20 bases between them. CDR3 residues: CASSLVPSGGVGGNTIYF. DNA of the CDR3: TGTGCCAGCAGCTTAGTCCCCAGCGGGGGGGTTGGGGGAAACACCATATATTTT.

This chain links TRBV4-1 with TRBJ1-1; D uncertain. There are 17 residues in the CDR3. Trimming removed 1 base at V and 0 bases at J, with 15 bases between. Germline CDR1 MGHRA, CDR2 YSYEKL. CDR3 in DNA: TGCGCCAGCAGCCAAGGTGGATTAGACTGGGTGAACACTGAAGCTTTCTTT. Residues: CASSQGGLDWVNTEAFF.

This rearrangement joins TRBV7-8 to TRBJ1-2, with 10 bases aligning to TRBD1. Germline values: CDR1 SGHVS, CDR2 FQNEAQ. This CDR3 contains 15 residues. The ends lost 6 bases at V and 0 bases at J; junction bases unmatched: 4. CDR3 DNA sequence: TGTGCCAGCAGTCCGGGACAGGGGCCTAACTATGGCTACACCTTC. It encodes CASSPGQGPNYGYTF.

This chain links TRBV5-1 with TRBJ1-1; no firm D call. Trimming removed 0 bases from V and 2 bases from J, with 5 bases in between. Per germline, CDR1 SGHRS and CDR2 YFSETQ. This CDR3 region has 13 residues. CDR3 nucleotides: TGCGCCAGCAGCTTGGATAGAAACACTGAAGCTTTCTTT. Protein product: CASSLDRNTEAFF.

The chain combines TRBV19 with TRBJ2-4, with no clear D. Germline V CDR1 and CDR2: LNHDA, SQIVND (reference sequence). Trimming pared 0 bases from V and 6 bases from J, leaving 12 bases between. The CDR3 covers 15 residues. The CDR3 bases are TGTGCCAGTAGTATAGATTCCCGCTCGGGAAACATTCAGTACTTC. Translation: CASSIDSRSGNIQYF.

The chain combines TRBV10-3 with TRBJ2-1, with 11 bases lining up with TRBD2. Trimming at V came to 7 bases and at J to 9 bases, leaving 8 bases not matched to a gene. Per the germline V gene, CDR1 is ENHRY and CDR2 is SYGVKD. The CDR3 is 14 amino acids. In DNA, the CDR3 is TGTGCCATCACCCGGACTAGCGGGTTAGGTGAGCAGTTCTTC. This sequence encodes CAITRTSGLGEQFF.

J is TRBJ1-2 and V is TRBV18, with 8 bases fitting TRBD1. The CDR3 is 15 amino acids. CDR1 and CDR2 from the germline V gene are KGHSH and LQKENI. The trim removed 4 bases at V and 1 base at J, leaving 5 bases unmatched. Here the CDR3 DNA reads TGTGCCAGCTCACTGACAGGGGACCATAACTATGGCTACACCTTC. This gives the protein CASSLTGDHNYGYTF.

The chain's CDR3 is CASSQPLLAGTGGELFF. In DNA, the CDR3 is TGCGCCAGCAGCCAGCCTCTACTAGCGGGGACGGGCGGGGAGCTGTTTTTT. This chain joins TRBV4-3 and TRBJ2-2, with 10 bases identical to TRBD2. V dropped 3 bases and J dropped 7; count of bases not matched to a gene: 11. Germline V gives CDR1 LGHNA, CDR2 YSLEER. The CDR3 is made up of 17 amino acids.